Listed below are T cell receptor beta chains from one sample, sequenced in a study of T-cell reconstitution after alpha-beta-depleted transplantation in children. TCRdb itself ran the PCR reads through MiXCR, one entry per CDR3 protein. The sample lists around 580,000 distinct CDR3 sequences, 20% to 25% occurring once. The sequences come from PBMCs, mostly from graft donor cells, collected 360 days after TCRalphabeta/CD19-depleted stem cell transplant. The source is a boy less than two years old who had a stem cell transplant for acute myeloid leukemia, so the T cells may come from the graft donor. CDR3s include the opening cysteine and the closing phenylalanine or tryptophan. D genes are given only for firm matches. Size tells how often a clone was seen (once, few, many) or the class of an expanded clone, and some rows leave it out.

clone size	J gene	D gene	CDR3 length	V gene	CDR3 protein	CDR3 DNA
NA	TRBJ2-2	NA	16	TRBV20-1	CSAKESRDTNTGELFF	TGCAGTGCTAAAGAATCGCGGGACACTAACACCGGGGAGCTGTTTTTT
once	TRBJ1-1	NA	14	TRBV5-5	CASSLGIANTEAFF	TGTGCCAGCAGCTTGGGAATAGCGAACACTGAAGCTTTCTTT
many	TRBJ2-7	NA	14	TRBV9	CASSVADLPYEQYF	TGTGCCAGCAGCGTAGCCGACCTACCCTACGAGCAGTACTTC
many	TRBJ2-7	NA	11	TRBV5-6	CASTWGYEQYF	TGTGCCAGCACCTGGGGTTACGAGCAGTACTTC
many	TRBJ2-7	TRBD1	15	TRBV7-2	CASSLIRDSSYEQYF	TGTGCCAGCAGCTTAATCAGGGACAGTTCCTACGAGCAGTACTTC
NA	TRBJ2-3	NA	12	TRBV24-1	CATSSATDTQYF	TGTGCCACCAGTTCCGCGACAGATACGCAGTATTTT
NA	TRBJ2-7	TRBD1	12	TRBV7-9	CASTAGGDEQYF	TGTGCCAGCACGGCAGGGGGCGACGAGCAGTACTTC
few	TRBJ2-3	TRBD2	17	TRBV12-3/TRBV12-4	CASNRGLAGGPADTQYF	TGTGCCAGCAACCGCGGACTAGCGGGGGGGCCCGCAGATACGCAGTATTTT
few	TRBJ1-1	TRBD1	13	TRBV20-1	CSARKRGDSEAFF	TGCAGTGCTAGGAAGAGAGGGGACAGTGAAGCTTTCTTT
few	TRBJ1-6	NA	13	TRBV2	CASRGQFVAPLHF	TGTGCCAGCAGAGGACAGTTTGTTGCACCCCTCCACTTT
many	TRBJ2-5	NA	15	TRBV6-1	CASSSTRSLGETQYF	TGTGCCAGCAGCTCCACCCGGAGCTTGGGGGAGACCCAGTACTTC
few	TRBJ1-5	NA	15	TRBV24-1	CATSDPDGDNQPQHF	TGTGCCACCAGTGACCCGGACGGTGATAATCAGCCCCAGCATTTT
many	TRBJ1-1	NA	13	TRBV28	CASSLRLRGGAFF	TGTGCCAGCAGTTTAAGACTAAGGGGGGGGGCTTTCTTT
few	TRBJ2-5	TRBD1	15	TRBV12-3/TRBV12-4	CASSFLSTGGETQYF	TGTGCCAGCAGTTTCCTTTCGACAGGGGGAGAGACCCAGTACTTC
NA	TRBJ1-2	TRBD1	13	TRBV6-6	CAGKRQGNYGYTF	TGTGCCGGAAAAAGACAGGGGAACTATGGCTACACCTTC
many	TRBJ2-1	NA	13	TRBV20-1	CSASGHLYNEQFF	TGCAGTGCTAGTGGACACTTATACAATGAGCAGTTCTTC
once	TRBJ2-3	TRBD2	15	TRBV20-1	CSARDRGLASDTQYF	TGCAGTGCTAGAGATCGAGGACTAGCATCAGATACGCAGTATTTT
NA	TRBJ2-3	NA	15	TRBV10-3	CAISDQAGPTDTQYF	TGTGCCATCAGTGATCAGGCCGGTCCCACAGATACGCAGTATTTT
many	TRBJ2-3	TRBD1	16	TRBV20-1	CSASTPGQGTPDTQYF	TGCAGTGCTTCAACACCGGGACAGGGGACTCCAGATACGCAGTATTTT
many	TRBJ2-4	NA	15	TRBV6-5	CASTQGGGAKNIQYF	TGTGCCAGCACCCAGGGTGGGGGAGCCAAAAACATTCAGTACTTC
NA	TRBJ2-2	NA	16	TRBV7-3	CASSLTGRTNTGELFF	TGTGCCAGCAGCTTAACGGGACGGACGAACACCGGGGAGCTGTTTTTT
many	TRBJ1-2	TRBD1	15	TRBV27	CASSLSVDRIYGYTF	TGTGCCAGCAGTTTATCCGTGGACAGGATTTATGGCTACACCTTC
NA	TRBJ2-7	TRBD2	16	TRBV9	CASSVTGGSTRGEQYF	TGTGCCAGCAGCGTGACCGGGGGGTCCACCCGGGGGGAGCAGTACTTC
NA	TRBJ2-3	NA	15	TRBV5-1	CASSLGQGDDDTQYF	TGCGCCAGCAGCTTGGGACAAGGGGATGATGATACGCAGTATTTT
many	TRBJ2-2	NA	14	TRBV4-3	CASSPEQPSGELFF	TGCGCCAGCAGCCCAGAACAGCCCTCCGGGGAGCTGTTTTTT
many	TRBJ2-1	TRBD2	15	TRBV20-1	CSARSSGGAYNEQFF	TGCAGTGCTAGGTCGAGTGGGGGGGCCTACAATGAGCAGTTCTTC
many	TRBJ2-2	NA	14	TRBV5-1	CASSLERNTGELFF	TGCGCCAGCAGCTTGGAGCGCAACACCGGGGAGCTGTTTTTT
many	TRBJ2-5	TRBD2	14	TRBV29-1	CSVEDGSGGETQYF	TGCAGCGTTGAAGATGGAAGCGGGGGTGAGACCCAGTACTTC
many	TRBJ2-1	NA	15	TRBV2	CASTFDRSPGNEQFF	TGTGCCAGCACCTTCGACCGATCCCCTGGCAATGAGCAGTTCTTC
many	TRBJ2-2	NA	12	TRBV5-4	CASSLASGELFF	TGTGCCAGCAGCTTGGCAAGCGGGGAGCTGTTTTTT
NA	TRBJ2-5	TRBD1	15	TRBV20-1	CSARTGRVSAETQYF	TGCAGTGCCCGGACAGGGCGGGTATCGGCAGAGACCCAGTACTTC